At least ten counts were recorded for the clone carrying this T cell receptor beta chain. Amplification of TCR beta CDR3 regions was performed using RNA transcripts as template. The HTBI primer set drove a first-round RT-PCR of the TCR CDR3. TCRdb reanalysed the multiplex PCR reads using MiXCR and keeps one entry per CDR3 protein. The table includes more than 50,000 distinct CDR3 sequences, about 53% detected once. This record belongs to a study of T cells in Graves' hyperthyroidism and ophthalmopathy. The CDR3 has 18 residues. J was trimmed by 2 bases and V by 5 bases; bases with no gene match: 12. Source material: blood. The genes are TRBV12-3 or TRBV12-4 and TRBJ2-5, with TRBD2 matching over 12 bases. The sequence derives from a woman aged 55 to 70 with Graves' ophthalmopathy. CDR3 coding DNA: TGTGCCAGCAGTCCGTGGACTAGCGGGGTGGGTGATCAAGAGACCCAGTACTTC. It codes for CASSPWTSGVGDQETQYF.